This T cell receptor (beta chain) is from a study of T cells in Graves' hyperthyroidism and ophthalmopathy. This clonotype was seen at least ten times. RNA transcripts provided the source from which TCR beta CDR3 regions were amplified. The TCR CDR3 first-round RT-PCR relied on the HTBI primer set. TCRdb itself ran the multiplex PCR reads through MiXCR, one entry per CDR3 protein. The sample shows more than 55,000 distinct CDR3 sequences, roughly 58% of them seen only once. The ends were cut back, 4 bases at V and 1 base at J, with 7 bases in the middle. CDR1 is SGHRS and CDR2 is YFSETQ in the germline V gene. This CDR3 has 13 amino acids. Diagnoses were established using clinical symptoms, serum thyroxine and TRAb, thyroid ultrasound and orbital computed tomography.

Input material: blood. The TCR originated in a woman aged 55-70 years with Graves' ophthalmopathy. The V and J genes are TRBV5-1 and TRBJ2-3; D unclear. The CDR3 sequence is CASSPERTDTQYF. The CDR3 nucleotides read TGCGCCAGCAGCCCAGAACGCACAGATACGCAGTATTTT. Drawing the rest from reference TRBV5-1 and TRBJ2-3, the complete variable domain is KAGVTQTPRYLIKTRGQQVTLSCSPISGHRSVSWYQQTPGQGLQFLFEYFSETQRNKGNFPGRFSGRQFSNSRSEMNVSTLELGDSALYLCASSPERTDTQYFGPGTRLTVL.